The clone carrying this T cell receptor beta chain has only one observation. Its antigen remains unidentified. The data derive from a study of blood T cells in healthy people across ages. Study summary: Using template switching, researchers captured about one barcoded beta molecule for each two T cells.

Germline V lookup: CDR1 SGDLS, CDR2 YYNGEE. The CDR3 runs to 13 residues. Trimming pared 4 bases from V and 5 bases from J, leaving 12 bases between. Study results and limitations: The study found more naive CD4+ cells and higher diversity in long-lived than aged donors.

Primed by a sample-barcoded 5' primer and a J-beta primer mix, a second PCR proceeded for roughly 6 to 12 cycles. Using its own MiXCR run on the 5' RACE reads, TCRdb lists one record per CDR3 protein. This table holds 450,000 to 700,000 distinct CDR3 sequences, 27% found once. The sequence derives from a woman aged 70-85 years in good health. Sequenced sample: blood. V gene TRBV9 combines with J gene TRBJ1-2; maybe TRBD1 (5 bases). For the CDR3, the DNA is TGTGCCAGCAGCCCCCAGACAGAGTATGGCTACACCTTC. Its protein product is CASSPQTEYGYTF.